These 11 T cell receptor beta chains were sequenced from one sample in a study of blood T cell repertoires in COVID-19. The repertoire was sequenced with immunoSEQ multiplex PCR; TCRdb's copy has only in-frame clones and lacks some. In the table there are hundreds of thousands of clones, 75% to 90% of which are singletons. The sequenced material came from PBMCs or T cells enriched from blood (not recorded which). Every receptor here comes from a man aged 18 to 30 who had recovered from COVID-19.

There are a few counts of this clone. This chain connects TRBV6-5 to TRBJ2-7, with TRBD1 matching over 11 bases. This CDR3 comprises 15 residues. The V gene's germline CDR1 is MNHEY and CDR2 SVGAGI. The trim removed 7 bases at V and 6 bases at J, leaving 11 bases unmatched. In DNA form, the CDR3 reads TGTGCCAGCACCGAAGGGGGGACAGGGGGTTTCGAGCAGTACTTC. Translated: CASTEGGTGGFEQYF.

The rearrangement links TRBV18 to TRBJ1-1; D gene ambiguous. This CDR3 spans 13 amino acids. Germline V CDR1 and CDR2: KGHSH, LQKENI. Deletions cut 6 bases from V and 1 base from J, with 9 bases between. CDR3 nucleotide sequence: TGTGCCAGCTCCCCCAACTCGAACACTGAAGCTTTCTTT. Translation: CASSPNSNTEAFF.

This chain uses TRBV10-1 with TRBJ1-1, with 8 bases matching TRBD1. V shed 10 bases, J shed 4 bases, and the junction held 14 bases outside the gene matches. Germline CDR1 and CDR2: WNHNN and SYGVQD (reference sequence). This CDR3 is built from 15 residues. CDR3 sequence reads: CATVPLSQGVTEAFF. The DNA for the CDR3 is TGCGCCACCGTTCCCTTATCACAGGGGGTCACTGAAGCTTTCTTT.

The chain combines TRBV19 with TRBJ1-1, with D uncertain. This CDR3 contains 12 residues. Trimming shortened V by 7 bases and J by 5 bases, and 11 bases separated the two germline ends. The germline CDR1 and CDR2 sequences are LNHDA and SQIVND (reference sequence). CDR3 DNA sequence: TGTGCCAGTACGGGGTTGGGAACTGAAGCTTTCTTT. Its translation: CASTGLGTEAFF.

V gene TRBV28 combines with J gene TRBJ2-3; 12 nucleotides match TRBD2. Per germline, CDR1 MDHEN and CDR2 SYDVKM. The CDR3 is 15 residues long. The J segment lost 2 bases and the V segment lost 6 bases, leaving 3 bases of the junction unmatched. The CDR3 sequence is CASRTSGRNTDTQYF. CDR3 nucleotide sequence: TGTGCCAGCAGAACTAGCGGGAGGAACACAGATACGCAGTATTTT.

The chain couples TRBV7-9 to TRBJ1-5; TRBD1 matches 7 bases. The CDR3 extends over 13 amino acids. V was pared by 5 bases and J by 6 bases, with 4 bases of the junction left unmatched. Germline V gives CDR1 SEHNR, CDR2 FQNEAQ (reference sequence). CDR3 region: CASSPQGVQPQHF. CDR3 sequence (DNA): TGTGCCAGCAGCCCGCAGGGGGTTCAGCCCCAGCATTTT.

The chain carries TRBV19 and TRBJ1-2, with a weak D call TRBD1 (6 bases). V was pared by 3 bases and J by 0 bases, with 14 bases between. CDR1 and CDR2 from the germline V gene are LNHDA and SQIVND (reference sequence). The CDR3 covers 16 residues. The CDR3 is CASSMGGQAANYGYTF. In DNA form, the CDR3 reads TGTGCCAGTAGTATGGGGGGGCAGGCCGCTAACTATGGCTACACCTTC.

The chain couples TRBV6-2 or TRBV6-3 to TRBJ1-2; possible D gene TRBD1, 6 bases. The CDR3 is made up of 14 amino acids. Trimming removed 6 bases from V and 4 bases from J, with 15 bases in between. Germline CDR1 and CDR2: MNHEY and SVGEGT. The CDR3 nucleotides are TGTGCCAGCAGCCAGCTGTCAGGGGTCTATGGCTACACCTTC. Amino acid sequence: CASSQLSGVYGYTF.

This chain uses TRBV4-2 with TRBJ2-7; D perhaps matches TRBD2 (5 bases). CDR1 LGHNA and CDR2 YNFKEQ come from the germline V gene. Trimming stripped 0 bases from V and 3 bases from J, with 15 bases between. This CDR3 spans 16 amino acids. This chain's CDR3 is CASSQEQSGYYYEQYF. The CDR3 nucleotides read TGTGCCAGCAGCCAAGAGCAGAGCGGCTATTACTACGAGCAGTACTTC.

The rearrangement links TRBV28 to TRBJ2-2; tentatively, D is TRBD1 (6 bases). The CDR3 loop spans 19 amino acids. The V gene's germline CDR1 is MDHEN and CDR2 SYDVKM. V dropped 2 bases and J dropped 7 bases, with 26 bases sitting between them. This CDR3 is CASSLLLTRPQGSIGELFF. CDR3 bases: TGTGCCAGCAGTTTACTCCTTACAAGGCCACAGGGTTCGATCGGGGAGCTGTTTTTT.

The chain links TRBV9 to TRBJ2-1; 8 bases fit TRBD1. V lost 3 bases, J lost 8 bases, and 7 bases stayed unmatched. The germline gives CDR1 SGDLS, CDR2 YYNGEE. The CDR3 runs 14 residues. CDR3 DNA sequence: TGTGCCAGCAGCGGCAGACAGGGGTCCTATGAGCAGTTCTTC. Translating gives CASSGRQGSYEQFF.